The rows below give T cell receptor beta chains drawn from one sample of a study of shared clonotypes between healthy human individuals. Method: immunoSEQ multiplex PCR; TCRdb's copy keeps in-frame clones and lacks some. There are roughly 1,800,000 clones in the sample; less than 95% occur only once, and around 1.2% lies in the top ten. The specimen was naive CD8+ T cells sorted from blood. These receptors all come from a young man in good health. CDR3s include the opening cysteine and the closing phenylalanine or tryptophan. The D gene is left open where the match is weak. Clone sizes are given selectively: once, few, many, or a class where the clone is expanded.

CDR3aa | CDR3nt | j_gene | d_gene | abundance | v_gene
CASSLDGTDEKLFF | TGCGCCAGCAGCTTGGATGGGACGGATGAAAAACTGTTTTTT | TRBJ1-4 | - | - | TRBV5-1
CASSDQSGNTIYF | TGTGCCAGCAGTGACCAGTCTGGAAACACCATATATTTT | TRBJ1-3 | - | - | TRBV6-4
CASSSGQQGETQYF | TGTGCCAGCAGCTCGGGACAGCAAGGGGAGACCCAGTACTTC | TRBJ2-5 | TRBD1 | - | TRBV13
CASSLEASGVQETQYF | TGTGCCAGCAGCTTAGAGGCTAGCGGGGTACAAGAGACCCAGTACTTC | TRBJ2-5 | TRBD2 | once | TRBV7-9
CASSAPVSSDTQYF | TGTGCCAGCAGTGCTCCAGTCTCGTCCGATACGCAGTATTTT | TRBJ2-3 | - | - | TRBV6-1
CASTLDGQPQHF | TGTGCCAGCACCCTCGATGGGCAGCCCCAGCATTTT | TRBJ1-5 | - | - | TRBV7-9
CASRGTREYEQYF | TGCGCCAGCAGGGGGACAAGAGAGTACGAGCAGTACTTC | TRBJ2-7 | - | - | TRBV10-2
CASSWVGRSDYEQYF | TGTGCCAGCAGCTGGGTCGGCCGCTCCGATTACGAGCAGTACTTC | TRBJ2-7 | - | - | TRBV5-6
CASSPLRTSGQETQYF | TGCGCCAGCAGCCCCCTGCGGACTAGCGGGCAAGAGACCCAGTACTTC | TRBJ2-5 | TRBD2 | once | TRBV4-1
CASNGGQFSTDTQYF | TGTGCCAGCAATGGGGGACAGTTCAGCACAGATACGCAGTATTTT | TRBJ2-3 | TRBD1 | - | TRBV27
CASSLEYGTRGDYEQYF | TGTGCCAGCAGCTTAGAGTACGGGACCCGGGGGGACTACGAGCAGTACTTC | TRBJ2-7 | TRBD2 | - | TRBV7-9
CASSKGLGTDTQYF | TGTGCCAGCAGTAAGGGACTCGGCACAGATACGCAGTATTTT | TRBJ2-3 | - | - | TRBV6-6
CASSLGRTDTQYF | TGTGCCAGCAGCCTTGGAAGGACAGATACGCAGTATTTT | TRBJ2-3 | - | - | TRBV11-2
CASSLGTGTYGYTF | TGTGCCAGCAGCTTAGGTACCGGAACTTATGGCTACACCTTC | TRBJ1-2 | - | - | TRBV13
CASSQDGIQGAQTDTQYF | TGCGCCAGCAGCCAAGATGGTATACAGGGGGCTCAGACAGATACGCAGTATTTT | TRBJ2-3 | TRBD1 | - | TRBV4-1